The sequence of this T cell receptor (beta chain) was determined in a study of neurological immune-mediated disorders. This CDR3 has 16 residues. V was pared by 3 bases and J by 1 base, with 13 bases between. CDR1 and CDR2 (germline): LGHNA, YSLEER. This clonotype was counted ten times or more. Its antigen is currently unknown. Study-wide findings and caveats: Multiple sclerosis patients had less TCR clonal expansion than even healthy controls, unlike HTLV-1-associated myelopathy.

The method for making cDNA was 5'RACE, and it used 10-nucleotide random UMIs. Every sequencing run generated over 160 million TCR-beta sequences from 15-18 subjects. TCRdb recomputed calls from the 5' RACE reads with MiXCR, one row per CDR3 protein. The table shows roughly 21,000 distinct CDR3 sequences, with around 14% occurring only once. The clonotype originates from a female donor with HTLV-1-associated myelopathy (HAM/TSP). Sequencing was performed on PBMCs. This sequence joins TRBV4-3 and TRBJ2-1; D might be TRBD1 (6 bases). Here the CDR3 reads CASSHLQGLSYNEQFF. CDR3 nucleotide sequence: TGCGCCAGCAGCCATCTACAGGGCCTTTCCTACAATGAGCAGTTCTTC.